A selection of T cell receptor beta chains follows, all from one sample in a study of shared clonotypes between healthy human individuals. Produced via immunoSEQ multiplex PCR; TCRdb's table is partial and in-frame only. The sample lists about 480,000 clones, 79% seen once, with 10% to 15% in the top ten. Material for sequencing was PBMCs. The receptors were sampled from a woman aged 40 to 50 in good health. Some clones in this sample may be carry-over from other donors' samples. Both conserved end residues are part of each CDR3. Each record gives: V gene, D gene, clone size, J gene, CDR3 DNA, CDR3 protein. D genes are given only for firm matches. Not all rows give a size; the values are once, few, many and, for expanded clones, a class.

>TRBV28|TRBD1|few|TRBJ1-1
TGTGCCAGCAGTTTAGTGATGGGACAGGCCCCTCTGGGGGCTTTCTTT
CASSLVMGQAPLGAFF
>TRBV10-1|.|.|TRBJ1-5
TGCGCCAGCAGTGAATTAGAAACAGGTCATCAGCCCCAGCATTTT
CASSELETGHQPQHF
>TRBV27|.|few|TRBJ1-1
TGTGCCAGCAGTAAGCAGGCGTTGAACACTGAAGCTTTCTTT
CASSKQALNTEAFF
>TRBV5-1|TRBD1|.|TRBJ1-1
TGCGCCAGCAGGTTCGACAGGGGCACTGAAGCTTTCTTT
CASRFDRGTEAFF
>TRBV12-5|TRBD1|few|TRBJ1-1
TGTGCTAGTGGTGATTCCGGGACAGGGTGGAGGGGGACTGAAGCTTTCTTT
CASGDSGTGWRGTEAFF
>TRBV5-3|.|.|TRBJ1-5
TGTGCCAGAAGCCTGACAGGTTGGCTTGTCTATCAGCCCCAGCATTTT
CARSLTGWLVYQPQHF
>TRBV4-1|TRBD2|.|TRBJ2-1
TGCGCCAGCAGCCTGGCGACTAGCGGGAAAAGAGGTGAGCAGTTCTTC
CASSLATSGKRGEQFF
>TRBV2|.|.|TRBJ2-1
TGTGCCAGCAGTAAAGGGGACGGGGCTGAAAGCTCCTACAATGAGCAGTTCTTC
CASSKGDGAESSYNEQFF
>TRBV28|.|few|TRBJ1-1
TGTGCCATTCGAACGAACACTGAAGCTTTCTTT
CAIRTNTEAFF
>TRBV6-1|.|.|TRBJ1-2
TGTGCCAGCATCCCGACAGAAGACTATGGCTACACCTTC
CASIPTEDYGYTF
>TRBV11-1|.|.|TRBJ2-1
TGTGCCAGCAGCTCGCCTCTCGGGACACTCGGTGAGCAGTTCTTC
CASSSPLGTLGEQFF
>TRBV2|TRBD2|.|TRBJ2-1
TGTGCCAGCAGTGAATATACTAGCGGCTACAATGAGCAGTTCTTC
CASSEYTSGYNEQFF
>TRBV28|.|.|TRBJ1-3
TGTGCCAGCAGTTTATCTACAAAGCCTTTCTCTGGAAACACCATATATTTT
CASSLSTKPFSGNTIYF
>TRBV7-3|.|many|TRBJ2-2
TGTGCCAGCAGCCCATCAGGACCCTCCACCGGGGAGCTGTTTTTT
CASSPSGPSTGELFF
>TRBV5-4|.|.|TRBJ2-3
TGTGCCAGCAGCACGGGGGGACAGCTCACAGATACGCAGTATTTT
CASSTGGQLTDTQYF
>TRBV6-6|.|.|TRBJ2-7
TGTGCCAGCTCCCTGGCGCTAGCGAGGGTCTACGAGCAGTACTTC
CASSLALARVYEQYF
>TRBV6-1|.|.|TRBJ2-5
TGTGCCAGCGTTGACGGCAGCGCCCAAGAGACCCAGTACTTC
CASVDGSAQETQYF
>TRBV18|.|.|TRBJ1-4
TGTGCCAGCTCACCCGTCTTGTCAACTAATGAAAAACTGTTTTTT
CASSPVLSTNEKLFF
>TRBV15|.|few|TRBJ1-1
TGTGCCACCAGCCGATCAAAGGAAAGGGTGTGGATGAACACTGAAGCTTTCTTT
CATSRSKERVWMNTEAFF
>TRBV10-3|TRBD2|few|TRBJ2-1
TGTGCCATCAGTGAGTCGCTAGCGGGAGAGGGTGATGAGCAGTTCTTC
CAISESLAGEGDEQFF
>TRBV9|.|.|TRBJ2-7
TGTGCCAGCAGCGTAGCGGCGGTCTCCTACGAGCAGTACTTC
CASSVAAVSYEQYF
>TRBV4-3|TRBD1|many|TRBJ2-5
TGCGCCAGCAGCGGCTCCGGGCCAGGGGGCGAGGAGACCCAGTACTTC
CASSGSGPGGEETQYF
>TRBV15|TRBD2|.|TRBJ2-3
TGTGCCACCAGCAAGGGACTAGCGGGGGCAGATACGCAGTATTTT
CATSKGLAGADTQYF
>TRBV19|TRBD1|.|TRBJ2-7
TGTGCCAGTAGTCTCCGACAGGGGAGGTACGAGCAGTACTTC
CASSLRQGRYEQYF
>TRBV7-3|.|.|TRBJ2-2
TGTGCCAGCAGACCCAAGTCGAACACCGGGGAGCTGTTTTTT
CASRPKSNTGELFF
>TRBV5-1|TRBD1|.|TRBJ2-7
TGCGCCAGCAGCTTTCTTGAGACAGGGGCGAACGAGCAGTACTTC
CASSFLETGANEQYF
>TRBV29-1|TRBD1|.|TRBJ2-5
TGCAGCGTTGAGACAGGGGGAGAAGAGACCCAGTACTTC
CSVETGGEETQYF
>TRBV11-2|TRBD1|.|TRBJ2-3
TGTGCCAGCAGCTTAGCGGACAGGTTCGCAGATACGCAGTATTTT
CASSLADRFADTQYF
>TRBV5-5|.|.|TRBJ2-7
TGTGCCAGCAGGTTCGGGTTGGGGGAGCAGTACTTC
CASRFGLGEQYF
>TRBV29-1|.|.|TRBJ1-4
TGCAGCGTTTCCTCTAATGAAAAACTGTTTTTT
CSVSSNEKLFF
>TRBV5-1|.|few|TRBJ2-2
TGCGCCAGCAGCCCACTTGTGGAGTCCGGGGAGCTGTTTTTT
CASSPLVESGELFF
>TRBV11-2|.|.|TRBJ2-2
TGTGCCAGCAGCCGCGGGGTTGCGAACACCGGGGAGCTGTTTTTT
CASSRGVANTGELFF
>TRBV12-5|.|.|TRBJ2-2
TGTGCTAGTGGTTTGGTACTAGGCCAGGGGAACACCGGGGAGCTGTTTTTT
CASGLVLGQGNTGELFF
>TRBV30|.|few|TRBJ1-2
TGTGCCTGGAGCAGCTTCTCGGGGGGCGACGGCTACACCTTC
CAWSSFSGGDGYTF
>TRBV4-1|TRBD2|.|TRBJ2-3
TGCGCCAGCAGCCAACCAGCGGGAGTTACGCAGTATTTT
CASSQPAGVTQYF
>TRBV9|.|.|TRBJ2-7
TGTGCCAGCAGCGTAGGACTCGGAATCTACGAGCAGTACTTC
CASSVGLGIYEQYF
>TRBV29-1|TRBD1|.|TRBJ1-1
TGCAGCGGTCAGGGGGACACTGAAGCTTTCTTT
CSGQGDTEAFF
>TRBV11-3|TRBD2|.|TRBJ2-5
TGTGCCAGCAGCACGGGACTAGCGGGAGGCGAGGGGGAGACCCAGTACTTC
CASSTGLAGGEGETQYF
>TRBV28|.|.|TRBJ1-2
TGTGCCAGCAGTCCCCGCGGAAGACCTAACTATGGCTACACCTTC
CASSPRGRPNYGYTF
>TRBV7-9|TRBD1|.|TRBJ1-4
TGTGCCAGCAGCTTAGACGGGACAGGGGGACGTGAAAAACTGTTTTTT
CASSLDGTGGREKLFF
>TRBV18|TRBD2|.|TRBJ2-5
TGTGCCAGCTCACCCCTCGGACTAGCGGGAGTTGAGACCCAGTACTTC
CASSPLGLAGVETQYF
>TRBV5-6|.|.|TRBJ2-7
TGTGCCAGCAGCTCCCGGGGTTACCACGAGCAGTACTTC
CASSSRGYHEQYF
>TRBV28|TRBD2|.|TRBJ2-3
TGTGCCAGCAGTTCCCTGGCGGGAGTTACAGATACGCAGTATTTT
CASSSLAGVTDTQYF
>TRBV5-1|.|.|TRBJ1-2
TGCGCCAGCAGCTTGGCGGTAGGGCGAAACTATGGCTACACCTTC
CASSLAVGRNYGYTF
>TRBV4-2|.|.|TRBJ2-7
TGTGCCAGCAGCCACCAAGGGGAGCAGTACTTC
CASSHQGEQYF
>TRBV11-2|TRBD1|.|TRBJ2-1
TGTGCCAGCAGCTCTTTAGCCGCCCGTGGGACAGGGTCCTACAATGAGCAGTTCTTC
CASSSLAARGTGSYNEQFF
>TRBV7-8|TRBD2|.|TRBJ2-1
TGTGCCAGCAGCTTAATCCTGGCGGGGGGGTACAATGAGCAGTTCTTC
CASSLILAGGYNEQFF
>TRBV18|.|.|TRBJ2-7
TGTGCCAGCTCACCATTGCAGGGTGGGTACGAGCAGTACTTC
CASSPLQGGYEQYF
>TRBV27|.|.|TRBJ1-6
TGTGCCAGCAGTTTATTCTTGGGGGGGAATATAAATTCACCCCTCCACTTT
CASSLFLGGNINSPLHF
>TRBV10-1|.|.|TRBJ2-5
TGCGCCAGCAGTGAGTCGACCAGCGGGCAAGAGACCCAGTACTTC
CASSESTSGQETQYF